A selection of T cell receptor beta chains follows, all from one sample in a study of T cell responses to AZD1222 COVID-19 vaccine. Only in-frame clones appear in the TCRdb table, and some are missing; sequencing was by immunoSEQ multiplex PCR. The repertoire holds about 120,000 clones, with roughly 91% as singletons. Here the sequenced sample was peripheral blood, taken on day 0 of MenACWY control vaccination. Receptor source: an adult in good health. CDR3s include the opening cysteine and the closing phenylalanine or tryptophan. The order of the fields is D gene, clone size, V gene, J gene, CDR3 protein, CDR3 DNA. D genes are given only for firm matches. Clone size is shown for a subset of rows, as once, few, many or a class of expanded clone.

-	-	TRBV27	TRBJ1-5	CASSFQQGNQPQHF	TGTGCCAGCAGTTTTCAACAGGGCAATCAGCCCCAGCATTTT
-	-	TRBV9	TRBJ2-2	CASSVVYGVYTGELFF	TGTGCCAGCAGCGTAGTTTACGGGGTATACACCGGGGAGCTGTTTTTT
-	once	TRBV30	TRBJ2-1	CAWSVRRSSYNEQFF	TGTGCCTGGAGTGTACGGAGGAGCTCCTACAATGAGCAGTTCTTC
TRBD2	-	TRBV4-2	TRBJ2-7	CASSQGGGTSYEQYF	TGTGCCAGCAGCCAAGGGGGGGGGACCTCCTACGAGCAGTACTTC
TRBD2	-	TRBV5-1	TRBJ2-4	CASRLGLASGIQYF	TGCGCCAGCAGACTTGGACTAGCGAGCGGCATTCAGTACTTC
-	-	TRBV27	TRBJ1-3	CASSLQGSSGNTIYF	TGTGCCAGCAGTTTACAGGGTTCTAGTGGAAACACCATATATTTT
-	-	TRBV18	TRBJ1-5	CASSPGVGQPQHF	TGTGCCAGCTCTCCGGGGGTGGGTCAGCCCCAGCATTTT
TRBD2	once	TRBV2	TRBJ2-7	CASSPGTTFYEQYF	TGTGCCAGCAGTCCCGGGACTACCTTTTACGAGCAGTACTTC
-	-	TRBV10-3	TRBJ1-1	CAISESSQQNTEAFF	TGTGCCATCAGTGAGTCGAGTCAACAGAACACTGAAGCTTTCTTT
TRBD2	-	TRBV19	TRBJ2-1	CASQRTRSYNEQFF	TGTGCCAGTCAGAGGACTAGGAGCTACAATGAGCAGTTCTTC
TRBD1	-	TRBV11-3	TRBJ2-7	CASSNPLGQDYEQYF	TGTGCCAGCAGCAACCCTCTGGGACAGGACTACGAGCAGTACTTC
-	-	TRBV7-8	TRBJ1-1	CASRLRTLGDTEAFF	TGTGCCAGCAGGTTAAGGACCCTTGGGGACACTGAAGCTTTCTTT